This T cell receptor (beta chain) was recorded in a study of blood T cell repertoires in COVID-19. Looking at the study overall: Samples taken during acute and convalescent COVID-19 were collected in the United States, Italy and Spain. PBMCs, B-cell-depleted T cells, or T cells were the source of the cDNA or gDNA that made up the material.

In the study's own analysis: Nucleated cell number was recorded as an estimate derived from reference gene primer amplification. TCRdb's table, derived via immunoSEQ multiplex PCR, lists solely in-frame clones and lacks some. From that table come the V and J calls and clone size; the DNA was used to work out D and trimming. The table lists roughly 120,000 clones, 81% of them singletons. This CDR3 spans 15 amino acids. V lost 2 bases to trimming and J lost 4 bases, with 11 bases between them. Germline V lookup: CDR1 LNHDA, CDR2 SQIVND (reference sequence). V and J are TRBV19 and TRBJ1-4; no clear D. Sequences were obtained from peripheral blood. The source of this sequence is a man aged 50-59 years with acute or convalescent COVID-19. For the CDR3, the DNA is TGTGCCAGTAGTATAAATGAGGGCGATAATGAAAAACTGTTTTTT. Its protein is CASSINEGDNEKLFF.